The entry that follows covers one TCR beta chain sequence. Its antigen is as yet unknown. TCRdb keeps only in-frame clones here, not all; method: immunoSEQ multiplex PCR. The table lists approximately 100,000 clones, roughly 85% of them singletons. This sample stems from a study of OX40 agonist ivuxolimab in advanced cancers. Study summary: Every 2 weeks, patients got intravenous ivuxolimab at one of six dose levels (0.01-10 mg/kg). Study-wide results and limits: Certain nonresponders additionally had low normalized T-cell clonal expansion.

Sampled blood was obtained at baseline, cycle 4 day 1, and cycle 7 day 1. The length of the CDR3 is 12 residues. With 1 base removed from V and 6 bases from J, the gap between germline ends came to 1 base. The V gene's germline CDR1 is LGHNA and CDR2 YSLEER. This sequence originates from an adult with an advanced solid tumor such as melanoma, head and neck, liver or kidney cancer. This chain connects TRBV4-3 to TRBJ1-6; D unresolved. The source was CD4+ or CD8+ T cells sorted from blood, collected in a trial of the OX40 agonist ivuxolimab. The CDR3 is CASSQANSPLHF. DNA for the CDR3: TGCGCCAGCAGCCAAGCTAATTCACCCCTCCACTTT.